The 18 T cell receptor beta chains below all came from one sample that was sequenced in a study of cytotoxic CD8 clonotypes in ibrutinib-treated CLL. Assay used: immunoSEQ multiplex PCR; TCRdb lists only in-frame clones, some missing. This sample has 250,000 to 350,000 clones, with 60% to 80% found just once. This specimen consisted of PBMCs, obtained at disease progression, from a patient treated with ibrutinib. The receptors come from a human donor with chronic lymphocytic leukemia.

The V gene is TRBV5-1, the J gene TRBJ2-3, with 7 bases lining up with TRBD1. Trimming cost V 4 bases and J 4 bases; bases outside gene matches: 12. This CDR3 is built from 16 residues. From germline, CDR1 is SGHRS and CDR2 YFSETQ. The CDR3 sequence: CASSQTTGIMPDTQYF. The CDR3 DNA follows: TGCGCCAGCAGCCAAACGACAGGGATCATGCCAGATACGCAGTATTTT.

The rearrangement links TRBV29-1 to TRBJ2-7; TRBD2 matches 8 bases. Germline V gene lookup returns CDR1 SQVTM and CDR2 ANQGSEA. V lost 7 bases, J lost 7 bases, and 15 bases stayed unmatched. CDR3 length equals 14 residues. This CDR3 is CSGGSGTPSEEQYF. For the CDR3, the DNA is TGCAGCGGAGGTAGCGGGACACCTTCAGAGGAGCAGTACTTC.

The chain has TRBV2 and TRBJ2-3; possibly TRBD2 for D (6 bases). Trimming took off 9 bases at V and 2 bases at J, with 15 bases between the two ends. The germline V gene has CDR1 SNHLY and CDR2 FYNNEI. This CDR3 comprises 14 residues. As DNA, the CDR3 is TGTGCCAGTGGGCGGGGTCGTTACACAGATACGCAGTATTTT. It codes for CASGRGRYTDTQYF.

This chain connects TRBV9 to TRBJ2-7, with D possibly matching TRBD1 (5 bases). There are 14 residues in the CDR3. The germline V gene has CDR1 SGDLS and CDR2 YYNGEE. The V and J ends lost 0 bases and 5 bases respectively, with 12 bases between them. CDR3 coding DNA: TGTGCCAGCAGCGTAGGGGCAGGGTTAGACGAGCAGTACTTC. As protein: CASSVGAGLDEQYF.

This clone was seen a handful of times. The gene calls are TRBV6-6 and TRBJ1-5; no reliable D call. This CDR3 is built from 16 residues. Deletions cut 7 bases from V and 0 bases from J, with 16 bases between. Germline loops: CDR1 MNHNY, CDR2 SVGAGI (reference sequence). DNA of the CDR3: TGTGCCAGCACAGGCCTATCTCCCCATAGCAATCAGCCCCAGCATTTT. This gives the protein CASTGLSPHSNQPQHF.

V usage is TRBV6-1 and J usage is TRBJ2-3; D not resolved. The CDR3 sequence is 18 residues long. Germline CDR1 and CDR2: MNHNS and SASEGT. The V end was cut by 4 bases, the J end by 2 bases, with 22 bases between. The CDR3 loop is CASSGPFGSTWFTDTQYF. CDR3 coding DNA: TGTGCCAGCAGTGGCCCCTTCGGTAGCACCTGGTTCACAGATACGCAGTATTTT.

CDR3 sequence: CASSYSGASGANVLTF. The DNA for the CDR3 is TGTGCCAGCAGTTACAGCGGGGCGTCTGGGGCCAACGTCCTGACTTTC. This chain uses TRBV6-5 with TRBJ2-6; 7 bases agree with TRBD2. V lost 2 bases, J lost 1 base, and 2 bases stayed unmatched. Germline loops: CDR1 MNHEY, CDR2 SVGAGI. The CDR3 has 16 residues.

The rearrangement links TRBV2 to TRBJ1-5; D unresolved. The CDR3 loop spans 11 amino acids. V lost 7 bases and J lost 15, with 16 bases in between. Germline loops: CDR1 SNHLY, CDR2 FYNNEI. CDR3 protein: CASTKGGRLHF. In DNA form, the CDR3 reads TGTGCCAGCACAAAGGGCGGCCGTCTGCATTTT.

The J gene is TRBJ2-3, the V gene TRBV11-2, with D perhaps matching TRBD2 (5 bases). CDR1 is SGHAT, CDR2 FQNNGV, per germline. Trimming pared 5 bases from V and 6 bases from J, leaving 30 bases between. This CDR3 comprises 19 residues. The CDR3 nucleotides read TGTGCCAGCAGCAGCAAGCTAACGGGGTCCCTTGTGGTTGGGGATACGCAGTATTTT. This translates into CASSSKLTGSLVVGDTQYF.

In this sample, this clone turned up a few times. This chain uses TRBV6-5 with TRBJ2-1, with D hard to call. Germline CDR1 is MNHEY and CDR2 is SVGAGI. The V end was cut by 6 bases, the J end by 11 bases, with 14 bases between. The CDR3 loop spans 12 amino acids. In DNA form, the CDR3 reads TGTGCCAGCAGCTCCTTGGAAGGGAAGCAGTTCTTC. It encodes CASSSLEGKQFF.

The CDR3 protein is CASSFWANNEQFF. The CDR3 DNA follows: TGTGCCAGCAGCTTCTGGGCTAACAATGAGCAGTTCTTC. This chain uses TRBV5-5 with TRBJ2-1; D not resolved. Germline V gene data show CDR1 as SGHKS and CDR2 as YYEKEE (reference sequence). The length of the CDR3 is 13 residues. V lost 2 bases, J lost 5 bases, and 8 bases lay in between.

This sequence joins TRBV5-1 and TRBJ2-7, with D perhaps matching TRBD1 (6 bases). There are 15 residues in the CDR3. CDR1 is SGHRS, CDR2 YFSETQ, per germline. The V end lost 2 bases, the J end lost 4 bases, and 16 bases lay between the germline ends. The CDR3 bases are TGCGCCAGCAGCTTCGGGGCAGGGGCCATATACGAGCAGTACTTC. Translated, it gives CASSFGAGAIYEQYF.

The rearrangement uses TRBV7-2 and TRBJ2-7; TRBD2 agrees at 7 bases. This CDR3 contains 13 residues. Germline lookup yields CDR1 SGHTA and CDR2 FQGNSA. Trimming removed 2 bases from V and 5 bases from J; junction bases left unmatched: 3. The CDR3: CASSLRLADEQYF. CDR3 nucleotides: TGTGCCAGCAGCTTAAGACTAGCTGACGAGCAGTACTTC.

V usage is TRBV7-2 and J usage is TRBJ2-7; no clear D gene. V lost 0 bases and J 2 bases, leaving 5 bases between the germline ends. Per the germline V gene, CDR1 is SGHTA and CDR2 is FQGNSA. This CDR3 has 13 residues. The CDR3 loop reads CASSLAGTYEQYF. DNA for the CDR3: TGTGCCAGCAGCTTAGCGGGGACCTACGAGCAGTACTTC.

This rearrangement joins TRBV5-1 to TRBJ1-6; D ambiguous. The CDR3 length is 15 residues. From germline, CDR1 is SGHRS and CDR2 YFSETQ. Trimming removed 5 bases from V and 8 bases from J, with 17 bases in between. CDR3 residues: CASRGWTLKDSPLHF. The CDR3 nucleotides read TGCGCCAGCAGGGGGTGGACCTTGAAAGATTCACCCCTCCACTTT.

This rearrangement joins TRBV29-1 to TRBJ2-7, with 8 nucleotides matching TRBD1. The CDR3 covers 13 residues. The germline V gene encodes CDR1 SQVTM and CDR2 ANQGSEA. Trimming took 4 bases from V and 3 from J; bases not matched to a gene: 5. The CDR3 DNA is TGCAGCGTTGTGACAGGGGAGGACTACGAGCAGTACTTC. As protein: CSVVTGEDYEQYF.

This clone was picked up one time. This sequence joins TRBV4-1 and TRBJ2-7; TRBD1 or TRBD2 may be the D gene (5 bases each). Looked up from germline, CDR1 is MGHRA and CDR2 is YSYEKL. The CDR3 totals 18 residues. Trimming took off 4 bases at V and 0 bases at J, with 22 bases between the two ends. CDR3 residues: CASSPLGVSSPSSYEQYF. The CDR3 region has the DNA TGCGCCAGCAGCCCGCTGGGGGTTTCAAGTCCCAGCTCCTACGAGCAGTACTTC.

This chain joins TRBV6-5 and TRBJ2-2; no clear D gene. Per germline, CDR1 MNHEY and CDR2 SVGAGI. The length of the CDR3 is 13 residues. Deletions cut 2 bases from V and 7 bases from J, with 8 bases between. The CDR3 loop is CASSYNGNGELFF. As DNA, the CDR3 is TGTGCCAGCAGTTACAATGGTAACGGGGAGCTGTTTTTT.